This TCR beta chain derives from a study of blood T cell repertoires in COVID-19. Trimming took 0 bases from V and 4 from J, leaving 8 bases between them. The germline V gene encodes CDR1 SGHRS and CDR2 YFSETQ. CDR3 size: 13 residues. TCRdb keeps only in-frame clones here, not all; method: immunoSEQ multiplex PCR. The data hold about 120,000 clones, with approximately 80% observed a single time. This chain uses TRBV5-1 with TRBJ2-7; D perhaps matches TRBD2 (6 bases). Specimen: peripheral blood. The TCR originated in a man between 70 and 80 years old with acute or convalescent COVID-19. CDR3 in amino acids: CASSLVGGYEQYF. For the CDR3, the DNA is TGCGCCAGCAGCTTGGTGGGGGGTTACGAGCAGTACTTC.